This is a list of T cell receptor beta chains from one sample in a study of shared clonotypes between healthy human individuals. Libraries were prepared by immunoSEQ multiplex PCR; TCRdb keeps only in-frame clonotypes and omits some of them. The sample carries about 640,000 clones, more than 70% recorded once. The sample consisted of memory CD4+ T cells sorted from blood. The origin of the receptors is a woman aged 25 to 39 in good health. Both conserved end residues are part of each CDR3.

CDR3 | V
CASTEGAPLRYTQYF | TRBV2
CATSREYYWDGQSNTGELFF | TRBV15
CASSRAPRETQYF | TRBV2
CASSLAGQLYGYTF | TRBV7-8
CSVDLVGELGYTF | TRBV29-1
CASRAGGPRSSYNEQFF | TRBV19
CASSNQGVGAYEQYF | TRBV19
CASSLQGLGTDTQYF | TRBV11-3
CASSLGDGRTAEAFF | TRBV19
CASSTTGTGPREQYF | TRBV28
CASSDMRRESYEQYF | TRBV2
CASSRTGSGNTIYF | TRBV13
CASSVGFSASTDTQYF | TRBV9
CASRLSGGHGIGYTF | TRBV28
CASRSQRAADTQYF | TRBV2
CASSLTGISWYGYTF | TRBV7-3
CASSSGTADTQYF | TRBV11-2
CASSPVGKRSNQPQHF | TRBV10-2
CASGNRLQETQYF | TRBV2
CASSPLAVPNTGELFF | TRBV18
CASSPGTSGVYEQYF | TRBV5-1
CASSFSGSTGELFF | TRBV7-2
CACKSGRSTYEQYF | TRBV30
CASSHQTSGSYNEQFF | TRBV2
CASSLGVPGVTDTQYF | TRBV28
CASSVSRSNTEAFF | TRBV9
CTSSHRVGTTSSGPSYNEQFF | TRBV1
CASRNQASSGNTIYF | TRBV25-1
CASTTLISPSGLYEQYF | TRBV7-8
CASSNTGGNYEQYF | TRBV6-5
CASRTGNTEAFF | TRBV28
CASSYSGANNQPQHF | TRBV6-5
CASSLARDRLYF | TRBV5-6
CASSLGLGRQYF | TRBV28